The clone carrying this TCR beta chain was detected only a few times. This specimen belongs to a study of T cell responses to AZD1222 COVID-19 vaccine. The CDR3 contains 15 residues. Germline CDR1 LGHNA, CDR2 YSLEER. The ends lost 1 base at V and 6 bases at J; junction bases unmatched: 9. This table comes from immunoSEQ multiplex PCR, and its TCRdb copy is limited to in-frame clones, with some not included. In the table there are some 130,000 clones, around 86% of which are singletons. The receptor was derived from an adult in good health. The chain has TRBV4-3 and TRBJ2-7, with 7 bases fitting TRBD2. Material: peripheral blood, obtained on day 0 of AZD1222 vaccination. The CDR3, as DNA: TGCGCCAGCAGCCAAGGGGACTACGTCCTAGGCGAGCAGTACTTC. Amino acid sequence: CASSQGDYVLGEQYF.